The T cell receptor (beta chain) under discussion was sequenced for a study of shared clonotypes between healthy human individuals. Unmatched junction bases numbered 2, after V lost 1 base and J lost 9 bases. Germline CDR1 is SGHRS and CDR2 is YFSETQ. This CDR3 is 14 amino acids long. Concerning this clone itself: The sample has other DNA sequences that encode this CDR3 too.

It was into CD45RA+ naive and CD45RA-negative memory subsets that the CD4+ cells were split. Using immunoSEQ multiplex PCR, the repertoire was profiled, and TCRdb retains in-frame clones only, with some absent. The sample holds 700,000 or so clones, around 72% seen once. The sequence derives from a woman aged 25 to 45 in good health. J is TRBJ1-6 and V is TRBV5-1, with 9 bases matching TRBD1. The sequencing sample was made of memory CD4+ T cells sorted from blood. The subset was: CD45RA-negative fraction. CDR3 DNA: TGCGCCAGCAGCTTGAACAGGGGGCTTTCACCCCTCCACTTT. It yields the protein CASSLNRGLSPLHF.